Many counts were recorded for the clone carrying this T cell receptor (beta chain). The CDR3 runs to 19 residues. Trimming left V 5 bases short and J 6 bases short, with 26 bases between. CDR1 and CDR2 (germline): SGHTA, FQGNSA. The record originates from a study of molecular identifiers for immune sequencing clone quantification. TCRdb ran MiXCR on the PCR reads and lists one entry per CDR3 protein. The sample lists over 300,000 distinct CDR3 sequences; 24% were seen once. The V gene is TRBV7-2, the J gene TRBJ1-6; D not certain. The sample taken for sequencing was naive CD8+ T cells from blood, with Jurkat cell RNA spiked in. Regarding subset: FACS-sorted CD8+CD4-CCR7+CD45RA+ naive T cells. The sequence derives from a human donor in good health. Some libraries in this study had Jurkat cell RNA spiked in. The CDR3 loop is CASSPPRGSQINPNSPLHF. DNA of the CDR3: TGTGCCAGCAGCCCCCCGAGAGGCAGTCAAATTAATCCTAATTCACCCCTCCACTTT.